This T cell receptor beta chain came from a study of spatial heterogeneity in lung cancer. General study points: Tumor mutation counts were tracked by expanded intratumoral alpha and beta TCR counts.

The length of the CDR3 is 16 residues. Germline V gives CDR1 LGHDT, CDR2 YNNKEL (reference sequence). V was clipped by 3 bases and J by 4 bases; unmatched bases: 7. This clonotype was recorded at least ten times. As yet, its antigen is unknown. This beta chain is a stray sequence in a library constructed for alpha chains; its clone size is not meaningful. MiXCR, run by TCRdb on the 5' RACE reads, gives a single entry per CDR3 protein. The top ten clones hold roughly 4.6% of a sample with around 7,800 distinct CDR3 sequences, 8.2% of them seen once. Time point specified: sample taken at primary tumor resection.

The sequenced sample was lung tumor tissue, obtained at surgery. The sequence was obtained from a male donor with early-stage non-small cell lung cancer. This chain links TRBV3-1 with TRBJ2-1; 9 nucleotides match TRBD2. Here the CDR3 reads CASSQDGTSLYNEQFF. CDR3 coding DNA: TGTGCCAGCAGCCAGGACGGGACTAGCTTATACAATGAGCAGTTCTTC.